These 8 T cell receptor beta chains share one sample of origin, sequenced in a study of blood T cell repertoires in COVID-19. The table came from immunoSEQ multiplex PCR; TCRdb's copy has only in-frame clones and leaves some out. This repertoire shows about 130,000 clones, about 89% found once; its top ten account for over 10%. Sequenced sample: peripheral blood. The receptor set was obtained from a woman in her seventies with COVID-19, enrolled during active disease.

As concerns this clone: It is likely a read error: a sequence one base away is far more abundant. Within the sample, other DNA sequences also encode this same CDR3. J is TRBJ2-5 and V is TRBV29-1; the match to TRBD2 covers 8 bases. Germline loops: CDR1 SQVTM, CDR2 ANQGSEA. The CDR3 contains 14 residues. J lost 4 bases, V lost 4 bases, and 8 bases had no gene match. CDR3 nucleotide sequence: TGCAGCGTTGGGGGCCCGGGGGGGGGAGAGACCCAGTACTTC. Translating it yields CSVGGPGGGETQYF.

The gene calls are TRBV19 and TRBJ1-2; 7 bases fit TRBD1. Germline CDR1 LNHDA, CDR2 SQIVND (reference sequence). The CDR3 length is 15 residues. V was clipped by 7 bases and J by 3 bases; unmatched bases: 11. CDR3 protein: CASTQDRSGDYGYTF. DNA for the CDR3: TGTGCCAGTACTCAGGACAGGTCGGGAGACTATGGCTACACCTTC.

This rearrangement joins TRBV3-1 (or the pseudogene TRBV3-2) to TRBJ1-3; a possible D gene is TRBD1 (5 bases). CDR1 and CDR2 (germline): LGHDT, YNNKEL (reference sequence). The CDR3 covers 14 residues. The germline V and J ends were trimmed by 0 bases and 5 bases, with 8 bases remaining between them. CDR3 in amino acids: CASSQETGRNTIYF. DNA of the CDR3: TGTGCCAGCAGCCAAGAAACAGGTCGAAACACCATATATTTT.

This chain links TRBV5-1 with TRBJ1-1, with 10 bases lining up with TRBD1. CDR1 and CDR2 from the germline V gene are SGHRS and YFSETQ. After removal of 4 bases from V and 0 bases from J, the junction contained 15 bases not matched to a gene. The CDR3 runs to 19 residues. The CDR3 is CASSPSTGGILRLNTEAFF. In nucleotides, the CDR3 is TGCGCCAGCAGCCCATCGACAGGGGGCATCTTAAGATTGAACACTGAAGCTTTCTTT.

The genes are TRBV11-3 and TRBJ2-6; weak D call: TRBD2 (6 bases). The germline V gene has CDR1 SGHNT and CDR2 YENEEA. This CDR3 comprises 20 residues. With 0 bases removed from V and 0 bases from J, the gap between germline ends came to 18 bases. CDR3 sequence: CASSLDPGRFLPSGANVLTF. As DNA, the CDR3 is TGTGCCAGCAGCTTAGATCCGGGGAGGTTTCTTCCCTCTGGGGCCAACGTCCTGACTTTC.

This chain uses TRBV5-6 with TRBJ1-1; D unclear. V lost 4 bases to trimming and J lost 6 bases, with 13 bases between them. CDR3 length: 13 amino acids. Germline V gene data show CDR1 as SGHDT and CDR2 as YYEEEE. CDR3 nucleotide sequence: TGTGCCAGCAGCCAAGGCGTCGGGTCTGAAGCTTTCTTT. Translating gives CASSQGVGSEAFF.

The chain is built from TRBV6-5 and TRBJ1-4, with D unclear. V was trimmed by 6 bases and J by 0 bases, leaving 8 bases between them. CDR1 is MNHEY and CDR2 is SVGAGI in the germline V gene. The CDR3 is 14 amino acids. CDR3 region: CASSSSTTNEKLFF. The CDR3 nucleotides read TGTGCCAGCAGCTCCAGTACAACTAATGAAAAACTGTTTTTT.

The chain carries TRBV19 and TRBJ2-5, with 7 bases matching TRBD2. V was pared by 3 bases and J by 5 bases, with 0 bases of the junction left unmatched. CDR1 LNHDA and CDR2 SQIVND come from the germline V gene (reference sequence). The CDR3 covers 12 residues. CDR3 DNA sequence: TGTGCCAGTAGTATGGGGGGGGAGACCCAGTACTTC. It encodes CASSMGGETQYF.